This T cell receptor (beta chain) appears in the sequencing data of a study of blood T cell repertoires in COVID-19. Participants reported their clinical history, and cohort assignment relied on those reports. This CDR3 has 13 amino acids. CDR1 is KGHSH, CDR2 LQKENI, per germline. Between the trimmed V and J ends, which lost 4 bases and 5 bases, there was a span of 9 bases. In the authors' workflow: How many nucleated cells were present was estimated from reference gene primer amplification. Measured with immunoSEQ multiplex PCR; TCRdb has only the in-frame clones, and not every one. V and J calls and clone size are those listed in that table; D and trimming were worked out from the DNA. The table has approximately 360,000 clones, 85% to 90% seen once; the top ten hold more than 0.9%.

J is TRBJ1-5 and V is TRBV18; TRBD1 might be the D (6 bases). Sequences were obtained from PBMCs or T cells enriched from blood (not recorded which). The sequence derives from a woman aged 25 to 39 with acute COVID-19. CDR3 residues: CASSRGQYQPQHF. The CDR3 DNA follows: TGTGCCAGCTCACGCGGACAGTATCAGCCCCAGCATTTT.